Listed here is a single T cell receptor beta chain. Its target is not known. CDR1 SGHTA and CDR2 FQGNSA come from the germline V gene. The CDR3 is made up of 17 amino acids. Trimming stripped 5 bases from V and 5 bases from J, with 24 bases between. The data belong to a study of T-cell memory formation after mild COVID-19. Overall study results and limits: Researchers found some responding clones in pre-infection memory, a sign that cross-reactive memory joined. CD4/CD8 balance held among clones contracting day 15 to 85, and later expanders leaned CD4+. Clones that contracted clustered mainly in CM and EM if CD4+ and in EMRA if CD8+.

From 5'RACE with constant-segment primers came TCR alpha and TCR beta cDNA libraries that carried sample barcodes and UMIs. TCRdb passed the 5' RACE reads through MiXCR, listing each CDR3 protein once. The repertoire holds approximately 190,000 distinct CDR3 sequences, with around 18% as singletons. This sequence joins TRBV7-2 and TRBJ1-2, with D possibly TRBD1 on 6 matching bases. Material for sequencing was PBMCs or a T cell subset sorted from them (not recorded which). The TCR originated in an adult woman who had mild COVID-19 (a few samples of this study predate the infection). Cell type and time point are not known. The CDR3 DNA is TGTGCCAGCAGCCCGCAGACAGGAAGAGCTATAGCGTATGGCTACACCTTC. This encodes CASSPQTGRAIAYGYTF.